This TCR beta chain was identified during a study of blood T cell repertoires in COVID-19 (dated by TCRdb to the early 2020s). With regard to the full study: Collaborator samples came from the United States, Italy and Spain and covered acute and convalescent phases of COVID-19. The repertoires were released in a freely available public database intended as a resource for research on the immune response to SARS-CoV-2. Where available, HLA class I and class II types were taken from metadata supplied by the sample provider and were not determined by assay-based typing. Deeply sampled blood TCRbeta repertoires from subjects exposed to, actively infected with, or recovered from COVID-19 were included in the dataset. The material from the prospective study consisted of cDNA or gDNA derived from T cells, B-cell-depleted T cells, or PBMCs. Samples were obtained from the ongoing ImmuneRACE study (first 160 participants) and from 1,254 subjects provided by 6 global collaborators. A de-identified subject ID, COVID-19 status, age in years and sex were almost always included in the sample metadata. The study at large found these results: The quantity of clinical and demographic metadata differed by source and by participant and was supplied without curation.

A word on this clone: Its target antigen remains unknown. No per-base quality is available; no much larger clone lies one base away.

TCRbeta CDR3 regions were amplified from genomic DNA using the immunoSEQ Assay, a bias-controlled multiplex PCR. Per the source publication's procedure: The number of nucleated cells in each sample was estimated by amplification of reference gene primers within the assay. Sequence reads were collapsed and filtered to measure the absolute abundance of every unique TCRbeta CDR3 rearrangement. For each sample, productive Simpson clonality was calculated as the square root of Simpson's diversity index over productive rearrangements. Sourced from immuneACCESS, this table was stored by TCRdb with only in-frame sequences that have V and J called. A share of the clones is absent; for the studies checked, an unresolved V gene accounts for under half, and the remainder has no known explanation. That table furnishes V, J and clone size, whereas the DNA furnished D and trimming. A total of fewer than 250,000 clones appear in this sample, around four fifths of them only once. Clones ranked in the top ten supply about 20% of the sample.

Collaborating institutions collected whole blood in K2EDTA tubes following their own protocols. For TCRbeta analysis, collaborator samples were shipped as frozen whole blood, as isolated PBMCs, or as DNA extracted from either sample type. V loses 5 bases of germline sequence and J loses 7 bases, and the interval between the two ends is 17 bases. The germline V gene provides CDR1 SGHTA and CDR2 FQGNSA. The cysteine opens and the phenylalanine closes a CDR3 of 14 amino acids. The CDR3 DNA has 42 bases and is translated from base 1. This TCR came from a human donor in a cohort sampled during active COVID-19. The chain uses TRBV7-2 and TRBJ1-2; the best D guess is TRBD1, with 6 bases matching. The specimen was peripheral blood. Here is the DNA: TGTGCCAGCAGCCAGCGTACAGGGATCCGTGGCTACACCTTC. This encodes CASSQRTGIRGYTF.